Below, 23 T cell receptor beta chains from the same sample are listed, as sequenced in a study of T cell changes during pregnancy in multiple sclerosis. Sequencing used immunoSEQ multiplex PCR; TCRdb keeps in-frame clones, though not all of them. The data contain around 57,000 clones, about nine tenths of them singletons. Sequenced material: peripheral blood, taken after pregnancy. The source is a female donor in good health, enrolled as a control in a pregnancy study.

V and J are TRBV7-3 and TRBJ1-2; D unresolved. Germline values: CDR1 SGHTA, CDR2 FQGTGA. The CDR3 has 15 residues. Deletions cut 1 base from V and 0 bases from J, with 9 bases between. The CDR3: CASSLSGRSNYGYTF. The DNA of the CDR3 is TGTGCCAGCAGCTTAAGCGGGCGTTCTAACTATGGCTACACCTTC.

In nucleotides, the CDR3 is TGTGCCAGCAGTATGCCAGGGTACAATCAGCCCCAGCATTTT. This translates into CASSMPGYNQPQHF. V is TRBV27 and J is TRBJ1-5; D is perhaps TRBD1 (5 bases). The germline CDR1 and CDR2 sequences are MNHEY and SMNVEV (reference sequence). The V and J ends lost 5 bases and 3 bases respectively, with 11 bases between them. This CDR3 is 14 amino acids long.

This clone was detected a few times. This rearrangement joins TRBV9 to TRBJ2-3, with 7 nucleotides matching TRBD1. This CDR3 is 15 amino acids long. Germline CDR1 reads SGDLS; CDR2 reads YYNGEE. The V and J ends lost 3 bases and 2 bases, in that order; junction bases with no gene match: 6. The CDR3 DNA reads as TGTGCCAGCAGCGGCTGGGGACAGTCCACAGATACGCAGTATTTT. Amino acid sequence: CASSGWGQSTDTQYF.

CDR3 loop: CASSYEGPQPQHF. The CDR3 nucleotides are TGTGCCAGCAGTTACGAGGGTCCCCAGCCCCAGCATTTT. The chain employs TRBV6-5 and TRBJ1-5; D is uncertain. With 2 bases removed from V and 7 bases from J, the gap between germline ends came to 9 bases. The CDR3 loop spans 13 amino acids. Germline V gene data show CDR1 as MNHEY and CDR2 as SVGAGI.

The chain joins TRBV5-6 to TRBJ2-3; TRBD2 matches 9 bases. The V segment lost 0 bases and the J segment 3 bases; nucleotides outside the gene matches: 8. CDR1 and CDR2 from the germline V gene are SGHDT and YYEEEE. CDR3 length: 17 residues. The CDR3: CASSLEGAGGHTDTQYF. The CDR3 bases are TGTGCCAGCAGCTTGGAAGGGGCGGGGGGGCATACAGATACGCAGTATTTT. The variable domain in full, completed from reference TRBV5-6 and TRBJ2-3, reads DAGVTQSPTHLIKTRGQQVTLRCSPKSGHDTVSWYQQALGQGPQFIFQYYEEEERQRGNFPDRFSGHQFPNYSSELNVNALLLGDSALYLCASSLEGAGGHTDTQYFGPGTRLTVL.

The J gene is TRBJ1-3, the V gene TRBV30; the D is unclear. The germline CDR1 and CDR2 sequences are GTSNPN and SVGIG (reference sequence). V shed 6 bases and J shed 4 bases, with 10 bases lying between them. The CDR3 loop spans 12 amino acids. For the CDR3, the DNA is TGTGCCTGTCGGGGATACGGAAACACCATATATTTT. It encodes CACRGYGNTIYF.

The V gene is TRBV19, the J gene TRBJ1-2; a weak D match, TRBD1 (5 bases). The CDR3 sequence is 13 residues long. The germline V and J ends were trimmed by 5 bases and 3 bases, with 10 bases remaining between them. The germline CDR1 and CDR2 sequences are LNHDA and SQIVND (reference sequence). The CDR3 region is CASSQQEHYGYTF. The DNA of the CDR3 is TGTGCCAGTAGTCAACAGGAGCACTATGGCTACACCTTC.

The rearrangement links TRBV11-2 to TRBJ2-7, with D possibly TRBD1 on 5 matching bases. This CDR3 is 14 amino acids long. V was shortened by 4 bases and J by 5 bases, with 15 bases between the two germline ends. Germline lookup yields CDR1 SGHAT and CDR2 FQNNGV. CDR3 bases: TGTGCCAGCAGCTCGACTGTGCCGGACAACGAGCAGTACTTC. The encoded protein is CASSSTVPDNEQYF.

This chain uses TRBV13 with TRBJ2-1; D gene ambiguous. Trimming left V 0 bases short and J 5 bases short, with 14 bases between. Germline-derived CDR1 and CDR2 are PRHDT and FYEKMQ (reference sequence). The CDR3 length is 16 residues. The CDR3 nucleotides read TGTGCCAGCAGCTTAGGCAACAGTGAGCTTAACAATGAGCAGTTCTTC. This translates into CASSLGNSELNNEQFF. Variable domain in full (rest from reference TRBV13 and TRBJ2-1): AAGVIQSPRHLIKEKRETATLKCYPIPRHDTVYWYQQGPGQDPQFLISFYEKMQSDKGSIPDRFSAQQFSDYHSELNMSSLELGDSALYFCASSLGNSELNNEQFFGPGTRLTVL.

This CDR3 is CASSLMPGQDPALYGYTF. Written as DNA, the CDR3 is TGTGCCAGCAGCTTAATGCCGGGACAGGACCCCGCTCTCTATGGCTACACCTTC. The chain has TRBV9 and TRBJ1-2; 8 bases line up with TRBD1. Germline V gene sequence: CDR1 SGDLS, CDR2 YYNGEE. There are 18 residues in the CDR3. V shed 4 bases, J shed 4 bases, and the junction held 18 bases outside the gene matches.

J is TRBJ2-7 and V is TRBV7-2; D perhaps matches TRBD1 (6 bases). V was trimmed by 1 base and J by 2 bases, leaving 15 bases between them. This CDR3 is 16 amino acids long. From germline, CDR1 is SGHTA and CDR2 FQGNSA. CDR3 in amino acids: CASSLGPDRSPYEQYF. CDR3 nucleotide sequence: TGTGCCAGCAGCTTAGGCCCCGACAGGAGTCCCTACGAGCAGTACTTC.

The J gene is TRBJ2-5, the V gene TRBV30; TRBD2 might be the D (5 bases). V lost 4 bases and J lost 2, with 8 bases in between. Germline CDR1 is GTSNPN and CDR2 is SVGIG (reference sequence). The CDR3 has 12 residues. CDR3 nucleotide sequence: TGTGCCTGGACACGGGGTCAAGAGACCCAGTACTTC. Its translation is CAWTRGQETQYF.

The count of this clone is one. The chain combines TRBV6-4 with TRBJ2-3; 13 bases agree with TRBD2. Trimming took 0 bases from V and 7 from J; bases not matched to a gene: 7. The CDR3 is made up of 17 amino acids. Germline CDR1 reads MRHNA; CDR2 reads SNTAGT. The CDR3 DNA sequence: TGTGCCAGCAGTGACTCGATAACTAGCGGGGGGGTACATACGCAGTATTTT. This codes for CASSDSITSGGVHTQYF.

For the CDR3, the DNA is TGTGCCAGCAGGATGGACAGGGGAGACACCGGGGAGCTGTTTTTT. This translates into CASRMDRGDTGELFF. The chain has TRBV27 and TRBJ2-2; the match to TRBD1 covers 9 bases. Germline CDR1 reads MNHEY; CDR2 reads SMNVEV (reference sequence). The V segment lost 6 bases and the J segment 3 bases; nucleotides outside the gene matches: 5. There are 15 residues in the CDR3.

The CDR3 protein is CASSFRQGSYEQYF. The CDR3 nucleotides are TGTGCCAGCAGCTTCAGACAGGGGAGCTACGAGCAGTACTTC. The chain combines TRBV7-2 with TRBJ2-7; 8 bases agree with TRBD1. The V segment lost 3 bases and the J segment 3 bases; nucleotides outside the gene matches: 4. CDR1 SGHTA and CDR2 FQGNSA come from the germline V gene. The CDR3 is 14 amino acids.

The chain combines TRBV7-2 with TRBJ2-1; perhaps TRBD2 as D (5 bases). Trimming stripped 5 bases from V and 2 bases from J, with 13 bases between. Looked up from germline, CDR1 is SGHTA and CDR2 is FQGNSA. The CDR3 runs 15 residues. For the CDR3, the DNA is TGTGCCAGCAGCGGCGGGCTAGCCGCCTACAATGAGCAGTTCTTC. The encoded protein is CASSGGLAAYNEQFF.

V usage is TRBV21-1 and J usage is TRBJ2-3; TRBD1, the table's D call, lacks a check against the DNA. TRBV21-1 is assigned pseudogene status. The CDR3 loop spans 17 amino acids. CDR3 nucleotides: TGTGCCAGCATCAGAGAGGACAAAAAATCTAGCACAGATACGCAGTATTTT. Translated, it gives CASIREDKKSSTDTQYF.

The chain recombines TRBV2 with TRBJ1-4; TRBD1 is a possible D gene (5 bases). Trimming took off 7 bases at V and 3 bases at J, with 9 bases between the two ends. CDR1 is SNHLY and CDR2 is FYNNEI in the germline V gene. The CDR3 consists of 13 residues. CDR3 sequence: CASKAGSNEKLFF. The CDR3 DNA reads TGTGCCAGCAAGGCAGGGTCTAATGAAAAACTGTTTTTT.

This CDR3 is CSVEEGGGGYTF. DNA for the CDR3: TGCAGCGTTGAAGAGGGCGGGGGTGGCTACACCTTC. The rearrangement uses TRBV29-1 and TRBJ1-2; tentative D call: TRBD1 (5 bases). CDR3 length: 12 amino acids. In germline, CDR1 is SQVTM, CDR2 ANQGSEA. The V gene lost 0 bases and the J gene lost 7 bases, with 9 bases spanning the gap. The entire variable domain, with the rest obtained from reference TRBV29-1 and TRBJ1-2, is as follows: SAVISQKPSRDICQRGTSLTIQCQVDSQVTMMFWYRQQPGQSLTLIATANQGSEATYESGFVIDKFPISRPNLTFSTLTVSNMSPEDSSIYLCSVEEGGGGYTFGSGTRLTVV.

The chain carries TRBV13 and TRBJ2-1; TRBD1 matches at 9 bases. The CDR3 is 17 residues long. Germline CDR1 and CDR2: PRHDT and FYEKMQ (reference sequence). The ends lost 5 bases at V and 3 bases at J; junction bases unmatched: 11. The CDR3 DNA reads TGTGCCAGCAGCACTAGAATACAGGGGGCTGGCTACAATGAGCAGTTCTTC. This encodes CASSTRIQGAGYNEQFF. The full variable domain, its missing parts supplied by reference TRBV13 and TRBJ2-1, is AAGVIQSPRHLIKEKRETATLKCYPIPRHDTVYWYQQGPGQDPQFLISFYEKMQSDKGSIPDRFSAQQFSDYHSELNMSSLELGDSALYFCASSTRIQGAGYNEQFFGPGTRLTVL.

This chain joins TRBV5-1 and TRBJ1-6; tentatively, D is TRBD1 (5 bases). Per germline, CDR1 SGHRS and CDR2 YFSETQ. This CDR3 has 15 amino acids. Trimming left V 0 bases short and J 7 bases short, with 11 bases between. The DNA of the CDR3 is TGCGCCAGCAGCTTGGATGACAGCCTCAATTCACCCCTCCACTTT. The encoded protein is CASSLDDSLNSPLHF.

This chain links TRBV13 with TRBJ2-6, with 7 bases lining up with TRBD1. V was clipped by 1 base and J by 5 bases; unmatched bases: 5. Germline CDR1 is PRHDT and CDR2 is FYEKMQ (reference sequence). The CDR3 has 16 residues. CDR3: CASSLVSTGRANVLTF. The CDR3 DNA sequence: TGTGCCAGCAGCTTAGTGTCGACAGGGCGGGCCAACGTCCTGACTTTC.

This rearrangement joins TRBV30 to TRBJ2-1; 7 bases align to TRBD1. J was trimmed by 7 bases and V by 3 bases; bases with no gene match: 15. Germline-derived CDR1 and CDR2 are GTSNPN and SVGIG (reference sequence). CDR3 size: 16 residues. The CDR3 sequence is CAWSAKGQHLPNEQFF. CDR3 coding DNA: TGTGCCTGGAGCGCCAAGGGACAGCACCTCCCAAATGAGCAGTTCTTC.